The subject of this entry is one T cell receptor beta chain. Its antigen is not identified. The record originates from a study of shared clonotypes between healthy human individuals. Study-level results: The expectation was that sequencing depth would affect clonotype sharing among donors.

Using immunoSEQ multiplex PCR, the repertoire was profiled, and TCRdb retains in-frame clones only, with some absent. Altogether approximately 1,500,000 clones are present, 96% being singletons, with the ten largest covering approximately 1.1%. This CDR3 contains 14 residues. Germline V gives CDR1 KGHSH, CDR2 LQKENI. With 0 bases removed from V and 7 bases from J, the gap between germline ends came to 9 bases. The clonotype was recovered from a man aged 25 to 40 in good health. This sequence joins TRBV18 and TRBJ1-4; D may be TRBD1 (5 bases). The sample comprised naive CD4+ T cells sorted from blood. The sample's subset: CD45RA+ positively selected. The CDR3 nucleotides are TGTGCCAGCTCACCACCGGGGCAGGCTGAAAAACTGTTTTTT. Translated, it gives CASSPPGQAEKLFF. Full variable domain (rest looked up from reference TRBV18 and TRBJ1-4): NAGVMQNPRHLVRRRGQEARLRCSPMKGHSHVYWYRQLPEEGLKFMVYLQKENIIDESGMPKERFSAEFPKEGPSILRIQQVVRGDSAAYFCASSPPGQAEKLFFGSGTQLSVL.